This T cell receptor beta chain was recorded in a study of tumor-infiltrating lymphocytes in localized non-small cell lung cancer. About the research overall: Each patient gave resected tumor and non-adjacent uninvolved lung tissue.

The V end was cut by 5 bases, the J end by 0 bases, with 8 bases between. This CDR3 spans 15 amino acids. Germline lookup yields CDR1 SNHLY and CDR2 FYNNEI. In its sample, this clone was seen a few times. Its antigen remains unidentified. Measured with immunoSEQ multiplex PCR; TCRdb has only the in-frame clones, and not every one. Of around 25,000 clones in the sample, about three fifths were seen once. Overall study findings and caveats: Higher tumor T cell infiltration than in uninvolved lung was supported by TCRbeta sequencing.

The sequenced material came from lung tumor tissue. This TCR came from a human donor with non-small cell lung cancer. This rearrangement joins TRBV2 to TRBJ2-6; D unclear. The CDR3 nucleotides are TGTGCCAGCAGTCCGGACGACTCTGGGGCCAACGTCCTGACTTTC. Translated, it gives CASSPDDSGANVLTF.